This T cell receptor (beta chain) comes out of a study of cytomegalovirus exposure and HLA in healthy donors. Overall study context: Researchers previously reported finding fewer than 140 million unique TCR beta sequences from around 200 million T cells.

Findings of the study overall: Around 18,000 TCR beta sequences were associated with HLA alleles at 0.05 false discovery rate in a later analysis. In a later analysis, TCR beta V- and J-gene trimming was associated with a missense DCLRE1C variant. In a later analysis, across HLA loci, associated TCR counts were highest for DRB1, lowest for HLA-C.

About this clone: Its target is unknown.

PCR involved 60 Vbeta and 13 Jbeta primers. Profiling relied on immunoSEQ multiplex PCR, and the TCRdb table lists in-frame clones only, not all of them. This repertoire comprises about 150,000 clones; its ten largest clones make up approximately 1.5%. From germline, CDR1 is SNHLY and CDR2 FYNNEI. The CDR3 contains 14 residues. The ends lost 8 bases at V and 3 bases at J; junction bases unmatched: 5. This TCR was sampled from a woman between 50 and 59 years old in good health and CMV-seronegative. Material: PBMCs. The rearrangement joins TRBV2 to TRBJ1-4; TRBD1 matches 8 bases. The CDR3 here is CASGQGRANEKLFF. The CDR3 DNA is TGTGCCAGCGGACAGGGTAGGGCTAATGAAAAACTGTTTTTT.